This note documents a single T cell receptor beta chain sequence. Its antigen is unidentified. Assay used: immunoSEQ multiplex PCR; TCRdb lists only in-frame clones, some missing. This repertoire shows around 17,000 clones, 80% to 90% found once; its top ten account for approximately 12%. Documented time point: cycle 4 day 1 (C4D1), after more than five weeks of nivolumab. Each patient relapsed following autologous stem cell transplantation, and prior brentuximab vedotin exposure differed. Best outcomes ranged across complete response, partial response and progressive disease. This sample was included in a study of PD-1 blockade in classical Hodgkin lymphoma. The ends were cut back, 2 bases at V and 0 bases at J, with 9 bases in the middle. The CDR3 runs to 15 residues. Germline-derived CDR1 and CDR2 are SGHRS and YFSETQ. General study results and limits: Causes of the repertoire differences remain undefined, possibly disease activity or prior therapy. Nivolumab initiation under 1 year post-ASCT meant exclusion.

Sequences were derived from peripheral blood mononuclear cells (PBMCs), sampled before the fourth cycle of nivolumab. The chain is built from TRBV5-1 and TRBJ2-1; TRBD1 or TRBD2 may be the D gene (6 bases each). This TCR came from a human donor with classical Hodgkin lymphoma. The CDR3 nucleotides read TGCGCCAGCAGCTTTTGGGGGGCCTCCTACAATGAGCAGTTCTTC. Protein: CASSFWGASYNEQFF.